This is a list of T cell receptor beta chains from one sample in a study of control samples from healthy donors and cancer patients. This table comes from immunoSEQ multiplex PCR, and its TCRdb copy is limited to in-frame clones, with some not included. There are 100,000 to 120,000 clones in the sample; approximately 88% occur only once, and roughly 4% lies in the top ten. The sequenced sample consisted of PBMCs. The source is a woman aged 55-75 years with lung cancer. Both conserved end residues are part of each CDR3. Fields, in order: D gene, J gene, V gene, CDR3 protein, CDR3 DNA. The D gene is left open where the match is weak.

>TRBD1|TRBJ2-7|TRBV12-5
CASAPDRAYEQYF
TGTGCTAGTGCCCCGGACAGGGCCTACGAGCAGTACTTC
>NA|TRBJ1-2|TRBV19
CASQDSGGYTF
TGTGCCAGCCAGGACAGTGGCGGCTACACCTTC
>TRBD1|TRBJ1-1|TRBV5-1
CASSQGQGPVVTEAFF
TGCGCCAGCAGCCAGGGACAGGGACCAGTTGTCACTGAAGCTTTCTTT
>NA|TRBJ2-2|TRBV7-9
CASSPEGRGTGELFF
TGTGCCAGCAGCCCCGAGGGGCGCGGCACCGGGGAGCTGTTTTTT
>NA|TRBJ2-2|TRBV19
CASSADTPGELFF
TGTGCCAGTAGTGCGGACACGCCCGGGGAGCTGTTTTTT
>NA|TRBJ1-5|TRBV14
CASSSGSRILHF
TGTGCCAGCAGCTCCGGGAGCAGAATCCTGCATTTT
>TRBD2|TRBJ2-7|TRBV2
CASSGLAAYEQYF
TGTGCCAGCAGTGGACTAGCGGCCTACGAGCAGTACTTC
>TRBD1|TRBJ1-4|TRBV11-2
CASSPRTGEEKLFF
TGTGCCAGCAGCCCGCGGACAGGGGAAGAAAAACTGTTTTTT
>TRBD1|TRBJ2-2|TRBV7-2
CASSVGQHTGELFF
TGTGCCAGCAGCGTGGGACAGCACACCGGGGAGCTGTTTTTT
>TRBD1|TRBJ2-1|TRBV5-8
CASRSGVVGQGENEQFF
TGTGCCAGCAGGTCCGGGGTGGTGGGACAGGGGGAGAATGAGCAGTTCTTC